This record looks at one T cell receptor beta chain sequence and its context. TCRdb keeps only in-frame clones here, not all; method: immunoSEQ multiplex PCR. This table holds 110,000 to 150,000 clones, roughly 90% found once. This sample was included in a study of blood T cell repertoires in COVID-19. As for the study in general: Nucleic acid was either cDNA or gDNA, and it came from T cells, B-cell-depleted T cells, or PBMCs.

Germline assignment: CDR1 MDHEN and CDR2 SYDVKM. This CDR3 contains 16 residues. J gave up 4 bases and V 6 bases, and 11 bases lay outside the gene matches. Sequencing was performed on peripheral blood. The chain is built from TRBV28 and TRBJ2-3; TRBD1 agrees at 9 bases. The receptor was isolated from a man between 50 and 59 years old with active or convalescent COVID-19. The chain's CDR3 is CASRYNRGRDSDTQYF. In nucleotides, the CDR3 is TGTGCCAGCAGATATAACAGGGGGCGGGATTCAGATACGCAGTATTTT. Together with reference TRBV28 and TRBJ2-3, the CDR3 gives the full variable domain: DVKVTQSSRYLVKRTGEKVFLECVQDMDHENMFWYRQDPGLGLRLIYFSYDVKMKEKGDIPEGYSVSREKKERFSLILESASTNQTSMYLCASRYNRGRDSDTQYFGPGTRLTVL.